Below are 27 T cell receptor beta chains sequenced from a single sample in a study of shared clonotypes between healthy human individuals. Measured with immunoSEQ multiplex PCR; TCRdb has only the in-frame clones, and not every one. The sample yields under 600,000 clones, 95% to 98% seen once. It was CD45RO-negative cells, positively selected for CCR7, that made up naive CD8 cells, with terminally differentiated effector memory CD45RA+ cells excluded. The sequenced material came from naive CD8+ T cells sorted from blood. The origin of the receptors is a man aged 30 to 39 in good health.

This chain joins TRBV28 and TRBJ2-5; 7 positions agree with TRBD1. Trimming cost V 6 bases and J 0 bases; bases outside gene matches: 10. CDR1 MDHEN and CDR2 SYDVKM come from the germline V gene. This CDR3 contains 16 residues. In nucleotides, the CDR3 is TGTGCCAGCAGCTCCACCCGGGACAGAGACCAAGAGACCCAGTACTTC. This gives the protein CASSSTRDRDQETQYF.

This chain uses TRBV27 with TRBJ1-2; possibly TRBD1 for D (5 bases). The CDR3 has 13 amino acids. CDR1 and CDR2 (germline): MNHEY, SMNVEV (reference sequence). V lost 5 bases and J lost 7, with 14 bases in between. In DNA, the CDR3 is TGTGCCAGCAGTCCCGGGGCAGATCGTGGCTACACCTTC. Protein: CASSPGADRGYTF.

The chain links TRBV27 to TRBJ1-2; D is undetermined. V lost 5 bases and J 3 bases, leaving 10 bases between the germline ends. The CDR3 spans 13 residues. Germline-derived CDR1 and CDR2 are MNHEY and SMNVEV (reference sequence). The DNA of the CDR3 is TGTGCCAGCAGTCAGGTAGCCCACTATGGCTACACCTTC. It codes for CASSQVAHYGYTF.

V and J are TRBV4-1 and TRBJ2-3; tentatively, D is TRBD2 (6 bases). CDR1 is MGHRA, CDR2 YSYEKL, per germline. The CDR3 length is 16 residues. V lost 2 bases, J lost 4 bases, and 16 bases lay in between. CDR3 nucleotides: TGCGCCAGCAGCCAAAATGGGGAGGACGTGGCAGATACGCAGTATTTT. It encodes CASSQNGEDVADTQYF.

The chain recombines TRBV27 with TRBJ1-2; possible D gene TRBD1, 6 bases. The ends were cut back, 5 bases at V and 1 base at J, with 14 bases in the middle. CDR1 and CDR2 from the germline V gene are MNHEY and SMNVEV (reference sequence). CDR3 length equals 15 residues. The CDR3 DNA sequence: TGTGCCAGCAGTCGTGGACAGTTCCTTAACTATGGCTACACCTTC. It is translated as CASSRGQFLNYGYTF.

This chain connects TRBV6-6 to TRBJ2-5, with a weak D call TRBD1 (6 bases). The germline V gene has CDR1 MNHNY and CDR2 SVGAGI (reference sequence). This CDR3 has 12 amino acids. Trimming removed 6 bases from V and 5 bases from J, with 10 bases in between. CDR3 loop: CASSQGIETQYF. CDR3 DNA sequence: TGTGCCAGCAGCCAGGGGATCGAGACCCAGTACTTC.

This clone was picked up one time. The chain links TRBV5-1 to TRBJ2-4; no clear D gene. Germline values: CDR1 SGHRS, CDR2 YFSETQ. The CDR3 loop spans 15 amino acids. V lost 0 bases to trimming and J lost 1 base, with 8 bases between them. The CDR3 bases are TGCGCCAGCAGCTTGGAAGGGTCTGCCAAAAACATTCAGTACTTC. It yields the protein CASSLEGSAKNIQYF.

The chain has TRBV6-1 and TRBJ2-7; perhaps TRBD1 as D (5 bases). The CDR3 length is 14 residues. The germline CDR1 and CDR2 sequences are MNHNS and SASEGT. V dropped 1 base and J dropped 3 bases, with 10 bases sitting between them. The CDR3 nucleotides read TGTGCCAGCAGTGAAGAGGTAAGGGGCTACGAGCAGTACTTC. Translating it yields CASSEEVRGYEQYF.

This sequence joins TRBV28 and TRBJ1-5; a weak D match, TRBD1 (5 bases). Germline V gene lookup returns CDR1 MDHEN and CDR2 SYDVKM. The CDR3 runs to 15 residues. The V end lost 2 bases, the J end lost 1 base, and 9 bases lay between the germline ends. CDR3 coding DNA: TGTGCCAGCAGTTTAAGGTACAGGAGCAATCAGCCCCAGCATTTT. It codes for CASSLRYRSNQPQHF.

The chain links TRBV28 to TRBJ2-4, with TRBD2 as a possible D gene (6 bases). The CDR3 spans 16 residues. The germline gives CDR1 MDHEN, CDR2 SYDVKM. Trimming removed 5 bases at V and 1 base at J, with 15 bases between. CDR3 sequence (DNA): TGTGCCAGCAGTATGCCGGGCGGGGCGGCCAAAAACATTCAGTACTTC. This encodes CASSMPGGAAKNIQYF. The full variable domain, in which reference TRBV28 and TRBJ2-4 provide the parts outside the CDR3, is DVKVTQSSRYLVKRTGEKVFLECVQDMDHENMFWYRQDPGLGLRLIYFSYDVKMKEKGDIPEGYSVSREKKERFSLILESASTNQTSMYLCASSMPGGAAKNIQYFGAGTRLSVL.

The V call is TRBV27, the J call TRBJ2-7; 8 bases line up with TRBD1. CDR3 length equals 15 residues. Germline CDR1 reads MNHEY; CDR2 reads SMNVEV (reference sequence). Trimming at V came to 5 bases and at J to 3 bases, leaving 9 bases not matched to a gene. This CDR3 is CASSGTGKLFYEQYF. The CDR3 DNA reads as TGTGCCAGCAGTGGGACAGGTAAACTATTCTACGAGCAGTACTTC.

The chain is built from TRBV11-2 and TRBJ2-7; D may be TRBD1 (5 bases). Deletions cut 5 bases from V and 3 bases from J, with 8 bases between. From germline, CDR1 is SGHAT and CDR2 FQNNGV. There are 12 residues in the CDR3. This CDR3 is CASSMDNYEQYF. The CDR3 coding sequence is TGTGCCAGCAGCATGGACAACTACGAGCAGTACTTC.

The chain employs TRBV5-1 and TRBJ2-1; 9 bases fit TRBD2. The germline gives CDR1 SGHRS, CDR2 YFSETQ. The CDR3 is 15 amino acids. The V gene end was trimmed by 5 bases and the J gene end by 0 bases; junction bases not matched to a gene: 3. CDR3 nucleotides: TGCGCCAGCAGGCTAGCGGGATCCTCCTACAATGAGCAGTTCTTC. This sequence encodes CASRLAGSSYNEQFF.

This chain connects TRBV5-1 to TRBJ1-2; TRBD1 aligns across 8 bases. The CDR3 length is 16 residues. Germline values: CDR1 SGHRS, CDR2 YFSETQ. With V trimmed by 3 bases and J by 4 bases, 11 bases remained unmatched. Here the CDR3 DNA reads TGCGCCAGCAGCTACCCCGGGACAGGCGCCTCCTATGGCTACACCTTC. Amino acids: CASSYPGTGASYGYTF. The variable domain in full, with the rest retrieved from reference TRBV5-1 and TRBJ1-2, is KAGVTQTPRYLIKTRGQQVTLSCSPISGHRSVSWYQQTPGQGLQFLFEYFSETQRNKGNFPGRFSGRQFSNSRSEMNVSTLELGDSALYLCASSYPGTGASYGYTFGSGTRLTVV.

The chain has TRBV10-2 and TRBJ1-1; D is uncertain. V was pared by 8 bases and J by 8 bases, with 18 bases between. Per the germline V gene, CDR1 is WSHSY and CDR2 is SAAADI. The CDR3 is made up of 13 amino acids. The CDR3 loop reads CASSPGGRGEAFF. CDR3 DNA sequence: TGCGCCAGCTCGCCGGGCGGGCGAGGGGAAGCTTTCTTT.

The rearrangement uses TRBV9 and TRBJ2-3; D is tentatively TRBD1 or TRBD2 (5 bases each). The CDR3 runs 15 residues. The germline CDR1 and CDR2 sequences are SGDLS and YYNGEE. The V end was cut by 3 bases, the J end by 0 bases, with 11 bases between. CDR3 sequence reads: CASSAGTDSTDTQYF. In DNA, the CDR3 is TGTGCCAGCAGCGCCGGGACGGACAGCACAGATACGCAGTATTTT.

For the CDR3, the DNA is TGTGCCAGCAGCCCGATGGATGGTAGGGATACGCAGTATTTT. Translation: CASSPMDGRDTQYF. The V gene is TRBV28, the J gene TRBJ2-3; the D is unclear. CDR3 length: 14 amino acids. The V end was cut by 6 bases, the J end by 6 bases, with 16 bases between. Germline V gene lookup returns CDR1 MDHEN and CDR2 SYDVKM.

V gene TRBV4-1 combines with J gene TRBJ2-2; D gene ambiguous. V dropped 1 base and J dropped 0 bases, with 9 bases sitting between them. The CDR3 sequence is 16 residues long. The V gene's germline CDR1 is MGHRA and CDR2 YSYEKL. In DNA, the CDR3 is TGCGCCAGCAGCCAAGCGCAACAAACGAACACCGGGGAGCTGTTTTTT. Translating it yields CASSQAQQTNTGELFF.

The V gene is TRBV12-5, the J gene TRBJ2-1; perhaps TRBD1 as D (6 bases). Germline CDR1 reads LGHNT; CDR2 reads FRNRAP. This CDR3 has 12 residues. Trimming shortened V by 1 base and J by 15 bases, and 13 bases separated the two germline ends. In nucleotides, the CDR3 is TGTGCTAGTGGTTTGGGGGACATTCATACGTTCTTC. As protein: CASGLGDIHTFF.

The CDR3, as DNA: TGTGCCACCAGCAGAGATAGAACGGACTACGAGCAGTACTTC. Residues: CATSRDRTDYEQYF. V is TRBV15 and J is TRBJ2-7; unclear D gene. CDR1 is LNHNV, CDR2 YYDKDF, per germline (reference sequence). This CDR3 spans 14 amino acids. The germline V and J ends were trimmed by 0 bases and 3 bases, with 9 bases remaining between them.

The CDR3 region is CASSYWTGDGDEQFF. The CDR3 DNA follows: TGTGCCAGCAGTTACTGGACAGGGGATGGCGATGAGCAGTTCTTC. V usage is TRBV6-5 and J usage is TRBJ2-1; 9 positions match TRBD1. Per germline, CDR1 MNHEY and CDR2 SVGAGI. The ends lost 1 base at V and 8 bases at J; junction bases unmatched: 6. This CDR3 spans 15 amino acids.

Here the CDR3 reads CASSLAVGARSDTQYF. CDR3 coding DNA: TGTGCCAGCAGCTTGGCGGTGGGGGCGCGTTCAGATACGCAGTATTTT. The chain is built from TRBV5-8 and TRBJ2-3; D possibly corresponds to TRBD1 (6 bases). Per germline, CDR1 SGHTS and CDR2 YDEGEE. V lost 0 bases, J lost 4 bases, and 15 bases lay in between. The CDR3 runs 16 residues.

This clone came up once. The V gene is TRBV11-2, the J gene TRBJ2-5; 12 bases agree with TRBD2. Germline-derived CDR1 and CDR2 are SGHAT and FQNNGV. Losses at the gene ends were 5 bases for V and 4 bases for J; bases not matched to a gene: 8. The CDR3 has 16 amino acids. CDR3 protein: CASSLRLAGEGETQYF. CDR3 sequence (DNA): TGTGCCAGCAGCCTCCGACTAGCGGGAGAGGGAGAGACCCAGTACTTC. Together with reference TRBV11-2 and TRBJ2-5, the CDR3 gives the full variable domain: EAGVAQSPRYKIIEKRQSVAFWCNPISGHATLYWYQQILGQGPKLLIQFQNNGVVDDSQLPKDRFSAERLKGVDSTLKIQPAKLEDSAVYLCASSLRLAGEGETQYFGPGTRLLVL.

CDR3 in amino acids: CASSIYGRGYEQYF. The CDR3 DNA follows: TGTGCCAGTAGTATTTACGGCAGGGGCTACGAGCAGTACTTC. The rearrangement uses TRBV19 and TRBJ2-7, with D tentatively TRBD1 (6 bases). Germline V gene sequence: CDR1 LNHDA, CDR2 SQIVND (reference sequence). Trimming stripped 3 bases from V and 3 bases from J, with 12 bases between. The CDR3 is 14 amino acids.

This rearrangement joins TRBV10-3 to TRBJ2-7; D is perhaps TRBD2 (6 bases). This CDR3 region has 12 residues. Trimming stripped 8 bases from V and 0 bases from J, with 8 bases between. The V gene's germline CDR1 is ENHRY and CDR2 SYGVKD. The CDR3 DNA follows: TGTGCCATCGGGGGGAGCTCCTACGAGCAGTACTTC. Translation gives CAIGGSSYEQYF.

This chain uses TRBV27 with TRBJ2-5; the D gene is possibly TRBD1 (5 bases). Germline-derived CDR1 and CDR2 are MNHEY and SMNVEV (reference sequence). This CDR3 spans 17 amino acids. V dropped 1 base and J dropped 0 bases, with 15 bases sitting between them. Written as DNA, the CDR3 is TGTGCCAGCAGTTTATTGATGCCCCAGGGTAACCAAGAGACCCAGTACTTC. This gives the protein CASSLLMPQGNQETQYF.

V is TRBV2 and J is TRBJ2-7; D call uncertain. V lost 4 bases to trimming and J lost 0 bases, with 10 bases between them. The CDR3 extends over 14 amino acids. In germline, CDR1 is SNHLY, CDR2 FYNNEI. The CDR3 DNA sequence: TGTGCCAGCAGTGGAGACACGAGCTCCTACGAGCAGTACTTC. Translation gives CASSGDTSSYEQYF.